The subject of this entry is one T cell receptor (beta chain). Negative isolation was used for CD8+ and CD4+ T cells and FACS enrichment for TEMRA cells. This entry comes from a study of CD8 T cells in Susac syndrome. V lost 7 bases and J lost 8; bases outside the gene matches: 5. The germline gives CDR1 SQVTM, CDR2 ANQGSEA. The CDR3 is made up of 13 amino acids. cDNA came from around 0.5 to 1 ug RNA primed by random hexamers. It was immunoSEQ multiplex PCR that amplified TCR beta CDR3 across 54 Vbeta and 13 Jbeta. TCRdb reprocessed the immunoSEQ multiplex PCR reads via MiXCR and lists one record per CDR3 protein. This table has under 85,000 distinct CDR3 sequences, about 94% appearing once.

The V call is TRBV29-1, the J call TRBJ1-6, with 10 nucleotides matching TRBD1. Sequenced input: CD8+ T cells from PBMCs. The receptor was isolated from a human donor with multiple sclerosis. For the CDR3, the DNA is TGCAGCGCCCGGACAGGGGGTGATTCACCCCTCCACTTT. Its protein is CSARTGGDSPLHF.